This TCR beta chain was recorded in a study of CD8 T cells in ankylosing spondylitis. Findings and limits, study-wide: Blood of patients with ankylosing spondylitis appeared to be characterized by a TCR beta motif of several highly homologous variants.

The germline CDR1 and CDR2 sequences are SGHRS and YFSETQ. Deletions cut 0 bases from V and 4 bases from J, with 11 bases between. The CDR3 has 14 amino acids. Each CDR3 protein gets one entry after TCRdb re-called the 5' RACE reads with MiXCR. The table includes 220,000 or so distinct CDR3 sequences, around 20% detected once. This clonotype has only a few counts. Its antigen is not known. The receptor was derived from a male donor with ankylosing spondylitis. Specimen: blood, either unsorted or a sorted T cell fraction (not recorded which). The chain recombines TRBV5-1 with TRBJ2-7; D may be TRBD1 (6 bases). The CDR3 loop reads CASSLGAGVYEQYF. The CDR3 region has the DNA TGCGCCAGCAGCTTGGGGGCAGGGGTATACGAGCAGTACTTC.